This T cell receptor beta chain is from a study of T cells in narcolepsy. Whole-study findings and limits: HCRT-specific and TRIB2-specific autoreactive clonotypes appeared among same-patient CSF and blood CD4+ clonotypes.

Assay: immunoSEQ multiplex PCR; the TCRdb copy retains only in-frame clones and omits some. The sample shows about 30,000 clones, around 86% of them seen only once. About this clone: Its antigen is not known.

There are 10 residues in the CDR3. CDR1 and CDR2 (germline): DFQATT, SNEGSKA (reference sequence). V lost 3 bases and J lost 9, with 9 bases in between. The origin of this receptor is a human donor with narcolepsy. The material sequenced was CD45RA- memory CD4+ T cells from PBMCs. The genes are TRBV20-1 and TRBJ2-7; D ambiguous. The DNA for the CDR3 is TGCAGTGCTAGTCTCGCGCGGCAGTACTTC. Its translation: CSASLARQYF.